This record covers a single T cell receptor (beta chain). Its antigen is undetermined. These data belong to a study of post-analysis software for immune sequencing data. Study summary: Relapsing-remitting, secondary progressive and progressive-relapsing multiple sclerosis courses were included.

Carried by the TCR beta cDNA libraries were unique molecular identifiers. Approximately 500,000 cDNA molecules were obtained per 1 to 10 million input T cells. TCRdb recomputed calls from the PCR reads with MiXCR, one row per CDR3 protein. The repertoire holds approximately 630,000 distinct CDR3 sequences, with 55% to 60% as singletons. This CDR3 is 13 amino acids long. The germline CDR1 and CDR2 sequences are DFQATT and SNEGSKA (reference sequence). Unmatched junction bases numbered 13, after V lost 7 bases and J lost 8 bases. Findings of the study overall: Included in a set of several TRBV segments more frequent in patients than controls were TRBV5-6, TRBV5-1 and TRBV20-1.

This rearrangement joins TRBV20-1 to TRBJ1-1; 7 nucleotides agree with TRBD1. Specimen: blood. The TCR comes from a girl aged 2-10 years with multiple sclerosis. The CDR3 DNA reads TGCAGTGTAACATGGACAGGTCGAATGGAAGCTTTCTTT. Translation gives CSVTWTGRMEAFF.